The 14 T cell receptor beta chains given below trace back to one sample, sequenced in a study of CD8+CD57+ T cells in acquired aplastic anemia. Patients sequenced had flow cytometry evidence of CD8+CD57+ cell expansion. The use of genomic DNA as template underpinned the TCR beta VDJ and CDR3 profiling. MiXCR, applied by TCRdb to the reads, yields one record per CDR3 protein. The repertoire holds about 470,000 distinct CDR3 sequences, with more than 25% as singletons. Input material: sorted CD4+, CD8+, or CD8+CD57+ T cells (not recorded which) from PBMCs. Every receptor here comes from a human donor with aplastic anemia.

A few counts support this clonotype. At one boundary the junction diverges from the germline segment, which might be a read error. The chain uses TRBV7-2 and TRBJ2-1, with D hard to call. The germline CDR1 and CDR2 sequences are SGHTA and FQGNSA. This CDR3 comprises 18 residues. The CDR3: CASSQSTPPLSSYNEQFF. The CDR3 DNA follows: TGCGCCAGCAGCCAGTCGACCCCCCCGCTTAGCTCCTACAATGAGCAGTTCTTC.

The rearrangement links TRBV12-3 or TRBV12-4 to TRBJ2-7; no firm D call. Trimming left V 3 bases short and J 4 bases short, with 10 bases between. This CDR3 has 13 amino acids. This CDR3 is CASSFGPHYEQYF. The CDR3 bases are TGTGCCAGCAGTTTCGGGCCTCATTACGAGCAGTACTTC.

This sequence joins TRBV6-1 and TRBJ2-1; no clear D. This CDR3 contains 14 residues. Trimming shortened V by 2 bases and J by 6 bases, and 11 bases separated the two germline ends. Germline-derived CDR1 and CDR2 are MNHNS and SASEGT. This CDR3 is CASSELQWGNEQFF. In DNA form, the CDR3 reads TGTGCCAGCAGTGAACTACAGTGGGGCAATGAGCAGTTCTTC.

This clonotype came up many times. The V and J genes are TRBV7-9 and TRBJ2-5, with 8 nucleotides matching TRBD2. CDR1 SEHNR and CDR2 FQNEAQ come from the germline V gene (reference sequence). V trimming: 5 bases; J trimming: 4 bases; junction bases outside the gene matches: 9. The CDR3 covers 15 residues. The CDR3 loop is CASSPIFREGETQYF. CDR3 bases: TGTGCCAGCAGCCCCATTTTCCGGGAGGGAGAGACCCAGTACTTC.

This clonotype was counted between two and nine times. The V call is TRBV20-1, the J call TRBJ2-7; D is possibly TRBD2 (5 bases). Between the trimmed V and J ends, which lost 0 bases and 5 bases, there was a span of 17 bases. This CDR3 is built from 15 residues. CDR1 DFQATT and CDR2 SNEGSKA come from the germline V gene (reference sequence). DNA for the CDR3: TGCAGTGCTAGAGACCTTGAGGGAATTGGCCACGAGCAGTACTTC. It encodes CSARDLEGIGHEQYF.

Ten or more counts support this clonotype. V gene TRBV6-1 combines with J gene TRBJ2-7; tentative D call: TRBD1 (6 bases). This CDR3 has 14 residues. CDR1 MNHNS and CDR2 SASEGT come from the germline V gene. With 3 bases removed from V and 3 bases from J, the gap between germline ends came to 12 bases. CDR3 residues: CASSEVGDNYEQYF. The DNA of the CDR3 is TGTGCCAGCAGTGAGGTAGGGGACAACTACGAGCAGTACTTC.

V is TRBV20-1 and J is TRBJ2-4; no firm D call. The germline V and J ends were trimmed by 4 bases and 6 bases, with 13 bases remaining between them. The germline V gene has CDR1 DFQATT and CDR2 SNEGSKA (reference sequence). The CDR3 has 13 residues. CDR3 nucleotides: TGCAGTGCTAAGACTGAGTATCTAAACATTCAGTACTTC. Translating it yields CSAKTEYLNIQYF.

This clonotype showed up just a few times. The genes are TRBV5-6 and TRBJ2-3, with D tentatively TRBD2 (5 bases). The germline CDR1 and CDR2 sequences are SGHDT and YYEEEE. The V and J ends lost 2 bases and 1 base respectively, with 11 bases between them. The CDR3 extends over 15 amino acids. The CDR3: CASSFWGSGTDTQYF. For the CDR3, the DNA is TGTGCCAGCAGCTTTTGGGGTAGCGGCACAGATACGCAGTATTTT.

Remarks on this clonotype: With a much larger clone just one base away, this may be a read error. The V call is TRBV10-3, the J call TRBJ1-4; TRBD1 might be the D (5 bases). Germline values: CDR1 ENHRY, CDR2 SYGVKD. The CDR3 runs 15 residues. The CDR3 nucleotides are TGTACCATCAGACGACAGCTACTAGTTAATGAAAAACTGTTTTTT. This encodes CTIRRQLLVNEKLFF.

This clonotype was recorded at least ten times. The V and J genes are TRBV25-1 and TRBJ2-5; TRBD2 aligns across 7 bases. Germline-derived CDR1 and CDR2 are MGHDK and SYGVNS. After removal of 9 bases from V and 3 bases from J, the junction contained 10 bases not matched to a gene. The CDR3 is made up of 14 amino acids. The CDR3: CASSSTGTKETQYF. Written as DNA, the CDR3 is TGTGCCAGTAGTAGTACCGGGACTAAAGAGACCCAGTACTTC.

This clonotype was counted between two and nine times. The rearrangement uses TRBV19 and TRBJ2-3; 10 nucleotides line up with TRBD2. Trimming removed 4 bases from V and 8 bases from J; junction bases left unmatched: 6. This CDR3 has 14 amino acids. CDR1 LNHDA and CDR2 SQIVND come from the germline V gene (reference sequence). The CDR3 DNA is TGTGCCAGTAGTACCGGGCTAGCGGGGGTTACGCAGTATTTT. Its protein is CASSTGLAGVTQYF.

This clonotype was counted a few times. The rearrangement joins TRBV6-4 to TRBJ1-5, with D unresolved. Trimming took off 3 bases at V and 6 bases at J, with 15 bases between the two ends. Germline V gene sequence: CDR1 MRHNA, CDR2 SNTAGT. This CDR3 has 15 residues. CDR3 bases: TGTGCCAGCAGTGAATCGGCGGGGTCGGGTCAGCCCCAGCATTTT. Translating it yields CASSESAGSGQPQHF.

This clonotype appeared a few times. This chain joins TRBV5-1 and TRBJ2-3; D is unclear. CDR1 and CDR2 (germline): SGHRS, YFSETQ. V lost 5 bases to trimming and J lost 0 bases, with 7 bases between them. This CDR3 has 13 amino acids. The CDR3 sequence is CASSYYSTDTQYF. Written as DNA, the CDR3 is TGCGCCAGCAGTTATTATAGCACAGATACGCAGTATTTT.

This clonotype was seen many times. The gene calls are TRBV15 and TRBJ1-4; the D gene is possibly TRBD1 (6 bases). This CDR3 comprises 13 residues. V lost 8 bases, J lost 0 bases, and 7 bases lay in between. Per germline, CDR1 LNHNV and CDR2 YYDKDF (reference sequence). CDR3 nucleotides: TGTGCCACCGGGGGGCCAACTAATGAAAAACTGTTTTTT. Protein product: CATGGPTNEKLFF.